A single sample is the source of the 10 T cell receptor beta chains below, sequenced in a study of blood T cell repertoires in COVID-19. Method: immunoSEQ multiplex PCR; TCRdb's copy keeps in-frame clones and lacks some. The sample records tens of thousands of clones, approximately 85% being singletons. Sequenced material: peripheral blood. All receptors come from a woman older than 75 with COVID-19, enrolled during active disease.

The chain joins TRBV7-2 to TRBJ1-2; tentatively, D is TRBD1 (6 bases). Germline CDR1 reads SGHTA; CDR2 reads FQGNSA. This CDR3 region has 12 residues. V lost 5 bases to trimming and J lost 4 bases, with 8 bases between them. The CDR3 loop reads CASSEQGYGYTF. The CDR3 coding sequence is TGTGCCAGCAGCGAACAGGGCTATGGCTACACCTTC.

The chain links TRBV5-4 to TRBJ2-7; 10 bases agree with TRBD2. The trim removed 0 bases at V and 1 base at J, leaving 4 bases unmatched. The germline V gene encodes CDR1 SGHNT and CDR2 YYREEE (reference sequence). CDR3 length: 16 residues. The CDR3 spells CASSLASGGASYEQYF. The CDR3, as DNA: TGTGCCAGCAGCTTGGCTAGCGGGGGTGCATCCTACGAGCAGTACTTC.

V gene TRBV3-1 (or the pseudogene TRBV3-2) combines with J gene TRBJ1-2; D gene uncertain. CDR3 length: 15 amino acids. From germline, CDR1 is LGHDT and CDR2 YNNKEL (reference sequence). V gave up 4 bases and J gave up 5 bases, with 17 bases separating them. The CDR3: CASSLSGRIQYGYTF. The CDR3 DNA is TGTGCCAGCAGCCTTTCAGGCCGGATTCAGTATGGCTACACCTTC.

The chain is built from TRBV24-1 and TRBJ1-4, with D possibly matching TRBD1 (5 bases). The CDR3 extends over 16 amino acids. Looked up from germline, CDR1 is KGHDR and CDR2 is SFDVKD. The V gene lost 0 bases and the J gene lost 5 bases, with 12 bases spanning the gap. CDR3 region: CATSDLNRDLNEKLFF. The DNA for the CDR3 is TGTGCCACCAGTGATTTGAATCGGGACTTAAATGAAAAACTGTTTTTT.

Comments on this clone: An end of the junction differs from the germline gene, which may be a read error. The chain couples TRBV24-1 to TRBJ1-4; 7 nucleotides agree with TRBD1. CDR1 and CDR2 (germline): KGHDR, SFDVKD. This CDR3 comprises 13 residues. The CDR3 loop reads CATSETGKVGRSF. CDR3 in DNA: TGTGCCACCAGTGAGACAGGGAAGGTGGGGCGATCTTTT.

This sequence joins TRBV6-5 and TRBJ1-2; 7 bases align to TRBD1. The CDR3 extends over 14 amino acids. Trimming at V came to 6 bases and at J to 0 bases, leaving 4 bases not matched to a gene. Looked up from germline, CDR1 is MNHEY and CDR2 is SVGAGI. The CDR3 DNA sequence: TGTGCCAGCAGCCTCGGGACAGCTAACTATGGCTACACCTTC. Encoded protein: CASSLGTANYGYTF.

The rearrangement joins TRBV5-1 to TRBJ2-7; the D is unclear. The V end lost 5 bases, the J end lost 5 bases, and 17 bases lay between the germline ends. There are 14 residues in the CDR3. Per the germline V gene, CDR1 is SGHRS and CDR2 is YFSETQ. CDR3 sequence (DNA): TGCGCCAGCAGTCTCTCCTCCCTTCGGGACGAGCAGTACTTC. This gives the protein CASSLSSLRDEQYF. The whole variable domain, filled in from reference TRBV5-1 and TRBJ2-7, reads KAGVTQTPRYLIKTRGQQVTLSCSPISGHRSVSWYQQTPGQGLQFLFEYFSETQRNKGNFPGRFSGRQFSNSRSEMNVSTLELGDSALYLCASSLSSLRDEQYFGPGTRLTVT.

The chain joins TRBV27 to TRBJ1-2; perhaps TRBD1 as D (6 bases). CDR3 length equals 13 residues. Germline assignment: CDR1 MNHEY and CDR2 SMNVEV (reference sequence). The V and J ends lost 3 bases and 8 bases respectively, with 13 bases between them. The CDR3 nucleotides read TGTGCCAGCAGTTTGGGGGGGGCGGGGGGCTACACCTTC. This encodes CASSLGGAGGYTF.

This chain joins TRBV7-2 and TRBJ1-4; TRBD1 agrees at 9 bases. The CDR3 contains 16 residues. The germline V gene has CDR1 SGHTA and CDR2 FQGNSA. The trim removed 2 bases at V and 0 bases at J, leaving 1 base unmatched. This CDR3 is CASSLRTGATNEKLFF. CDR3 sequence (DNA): TGTGCCAGCAGCTTACGGACAGGGGCAACTAATGAAAAACTGTTTTTT.

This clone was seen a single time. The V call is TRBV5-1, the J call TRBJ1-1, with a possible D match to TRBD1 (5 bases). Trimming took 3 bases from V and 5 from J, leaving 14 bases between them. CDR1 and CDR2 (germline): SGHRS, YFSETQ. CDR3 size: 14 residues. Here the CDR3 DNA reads TGCGCCAGCAGCTCACAGGATTTGTCGACTGAAGCTTTCTTT. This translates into CASSSQDLSTEAFF. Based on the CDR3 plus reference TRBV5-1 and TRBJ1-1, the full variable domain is KAGVTQTPRYLIKTRGQQVTLSCSPISGHRSVSWYQQTPGQGLQFLFEYFSETQRNKGNFPGRFSGRQFSNSRSEMNVSTLELGDSALYLCASSSQDLSTEAFFGQGTRLTVV.